These 4 T cell receptor beta chains were all obtained from the same sample, sequenced in a study of regulatory T cells in long-lasting Graves disease. CDR3 regions were amplified by Arm-PCR using iRepertoire HTBI primers to build TCR beta libraries. One entry per CDR3 protein, called by TCRdb with MiXCR from the multiplex PCR reads. Among 700,000 or so distinct CDR3 sequences listed, 25% to 30% were seen once. Time point in this sample: persistent/refractory GD, antithyroid drugs over 5 years with positive TRAb. Extracted PBMC RNA gave rise to the TCR library. This specimen consisted of peripheral blood mononuclear cells (PBMCs), obtained when the disease was refractory, from a patient treated with antithyroid drugs. Source of these receptors: a female donor with Graves disease.

The genes are TRBV19 and TRBJ1-1; D possibly corresponds to TRBD1 (6 bases). The germline V gene encodes CDR1 LNHDA and CDR2 SQIVND (reference sequence). V lost 5 bases and J 0 bases, leaving 16 bases between the germline ends. This CDR3 contains 16 residues. The CDR3 spells CASSPRTAPVNTEAFF. The CDR3, as DNA: TGTGCCAGTAGTCCTCGGACAGCCCCGGTGAACACTGAAGCTTTCTTT. The full variable domain, with the rest looked up from reference TRBV19 and TRBJ1-1, is DGGITQSPKYLFRKEGQNVTLSCEQNLNHDAMYWYRQDPGQGLRLIYYSQIVNDFQKGDIAEGYSVSREKKESFPLTVTSAQKNPTAFYLCASSPRTAPVNTEAFFGQGTRLTVV.

This clonotype was counted a few times. V is TRBV30 and J is TRBJ1-5; D gene unclear. Germline V gives CDR1 GTSNPN, CDR2 SVGIG (reference sequence). The CDR3 loop spans 13 amino acids. V was shortened by 1 base and J by 6 bases, with 10 bases between the two germline ends. The CDR3 region has the DNA TGTGCCTGGAGTGATGGGGTAGTTCAGCCCCAGCATTTT. Protein product: CAWSDGVVQPQHF.

This clonotype was detected a few times. The V call is TRBV20-1, the J call TRBJ1-5; D gene ambiguous. Between the trimmed V and J ends, which lost 2 bases and 0 bases, there was a span of 8 bases. Germline CDR1 DFQATT, CDR2 SNEGSKA (reference sequence). CDR3 size: 14 residues. CDR3 nucleotides: TGCAGTGCTAGAAGCCTCTATAGCAATCAGCCCCAGCATTTT. Its protein is CSARSLYSNQPQHF.

This clonotype has more than one count but fewer than ten. The chain uses TRBV20-1 and TRBJ2-7, with 12 nucleotides matching TRBD2. The ends lost 5 bases at V and 3 bases at J; junction bases unmatched: 5. The CDR3 consists of 14 residues. Per germline, CDR1 DFQATT and CDR2 SNEGSKA (reference sequence). The CDR3 spells CSAQGLAGIYEQYF. CDR3 nucleotides: TGCAGTGCTCAGGGACTAGCGGGTATCTACGAGCAGTACTTC.